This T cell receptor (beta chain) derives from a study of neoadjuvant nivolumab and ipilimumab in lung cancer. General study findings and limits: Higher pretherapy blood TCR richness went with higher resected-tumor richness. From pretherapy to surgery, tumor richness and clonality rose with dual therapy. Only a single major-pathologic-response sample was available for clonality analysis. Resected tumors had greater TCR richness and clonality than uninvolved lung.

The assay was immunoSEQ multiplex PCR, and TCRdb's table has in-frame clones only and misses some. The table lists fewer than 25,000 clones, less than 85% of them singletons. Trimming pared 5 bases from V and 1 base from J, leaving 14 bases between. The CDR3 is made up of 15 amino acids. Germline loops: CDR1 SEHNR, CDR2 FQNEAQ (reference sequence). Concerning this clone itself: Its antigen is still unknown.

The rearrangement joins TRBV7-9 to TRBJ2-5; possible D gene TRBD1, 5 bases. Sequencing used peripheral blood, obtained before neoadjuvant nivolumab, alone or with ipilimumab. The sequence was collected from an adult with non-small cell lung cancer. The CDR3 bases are TGTGCCAGCAGCCTTATCCGACAGTTCCAAGAGACCCAGTACTTC. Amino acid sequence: CASSLIRQFQETQYF.